The clone carrying this TCR beta chain was counted between two and nine times. The antigen remains unidentified. This sample stems from a study of PD-L1 blockade in urothelial cancer. Across the study: Each blood sample yielded a median of about 150,000 T cells. Whole-study results and caveats: Durable benefit was linked to greater 3-week expansion of tumor-associated blood clones.

Using immunoSEQ multiplex PCR, the repertoire was profiled, and TCRdb retains in-frame clones only, with some absent. The table has about 41,000 clones, over 65% seen once; the top ten hold around 18%. There were between 1 and 8 samples from each patient, taken pretreatment and on-treatment. V was cut by 5 bases and J by 3 bases, with 14 bases left in between. From germline, CDR1 is SGHVS and CDR2 FNYEAQ. The CDR3 totals 14 residues. The sequenced sample was PBMCs, obtained around atezolizumab (anti-PD-L1) treatment. The chain couples TRBV7-6 to TRBJ2-7, with unresolved D. This TCR was sampled from a man between 60 and 75 years old with urothelial cancer. CDR3 DNA sequence: TGTGCCAGCAGCCACCTGGGCTCCCGCTACGAGCAGTACTTC. It encodes CASSHLGSRYEQYF.